This is a list of T cell receptor beta chains from one sample in a study of identical twins. TCRdb re-derived calls from the 5' RACE reads in MiXCR, one entry per CDR3 protein. The sample lists around 370,000 distinct CDR3 sequences; roughly 9% were seen once. Sequenced sample: naive T cells sorted from blood. The receptors were gathered from a woman aged 45-60 years in good health. The CDR3 runs from the conserved cysteine through the conserved F or W. D genes are given only for firm matches. Some rows mark clone size as missing; the rest say once, few, many or name a class of expanded clone.

clone size,D gene,CDR3 length,V gene,J gene,CDR3 protein,CDR3 DNA
many,NA,13,TRBV12-3/TRBV12-4,TRBJ2-5,CASRPLGPKTQYF,TGTGCCAGCAGGCCGCTAGGCCCCAAGACCCAGTACTTC
many,NA,14,TRBV27,TRBJ1-2,CASSAHRENGGYTF,TGTGCCAGCAGTGCGCACAGGGAAAACGGGGGCTACACCTTC
NA,TRBD2,14,TRBV5-1,TRBJ2-7,CASSLRLASGEQYF,TGCGCCAGCAGCTTACGACTAGCTAGCGGCGAGCAGTACTTC
many,NA,13,TRBV7-9,TRBJ2-1,CASSLEVLVEQFF,TGTGCCAGCAGCTTAGAAGTACTGGTCGAGCAGTTCTTC
NA,TRBD2,18,TRBV7-8,TRBJ2-4,CASSLVGLAGGAGNIQYF,TGTGCCAGCAGCTTAGTAGGCCTAGCGGGAGGGGCTGGAAACATTCAGTACTTC
once,TRBD1,13,TRBV5-1,TRBJ2-7,CASSWGTVYEQYF,TGCGCCAGCAGCTGGGGGACAGTTTACGAGCAGTACTTC
NA,NA,17,TRBV9,TRBJ2-1,CASSLGGAHSSYNEQFF,TGTGCCAGCAGCCTAGGGGGGGCCCATAGCTCCTACAATGAGCAGTTCTTC
many,NA,14,TRBV4-1,TRBJ1-1,CASSLGPTGGEAFF,TGCGCCAGCAGCCTGGGACCGACTGGCGGTGAAGCTTTCTTT
NA,TRBD2,16,TRBV20-1,TRBJ2-1,CSVYPSSGTPYNEQFF,TGCAGTGTCTATCCGTCTAGCGGGACTCCATACAATGAGCAGTTCTTC
few,NA,16,TRBV9,TRBJ1-1,CASSVQPGGIRTEAFF,TGTGCCAGCAGCGTCCAACCTGGGGGGATAAGGACTGAAGCTTTCTTT
many,NA,11,TRBV6-5,TRBJ1-1,CAASGNTEAFF,TGTGCCGCCTCAGGGAACACTGAAGCTTTCTTT
few,TRBD1,14,TRBV5-1,TRBJ1-1,CASRTQGARAEAFF,TGCGCCAGCAGGACCCAGGGGGCGCGGGCCGAAGCTTTCTTT
many,TRBD1,15,TRBV28,TRBJ2-1,CASSPPGQGSYEQFF,TGTGCCAGCAGCCCACCGGGACAGGGTTCTTATGAGCAGTTCTTC
NA,TRBD1,12,TRBV29-1,TRBJ2-7,CSAVGQLDEQYF,TGCAGCGCCGTGGGACAGCTCGACGAGCAGTACTTC
many,NA,13,TRBV28,TRBJ2-3,CASKTTGTDTQYF,TGTGCCAGCAAAACAACGGGCACAGATACGCAGTATTTT
many,TRBD2,17,TRBV29-1,TRBJ2-3,CSVGLAGRGGRTDTQYF,TGCAGCGTGGGACTAGCGGGGCGGGGGGGGCGGACCGATACGCAGTATTTT
NA,TRBD1,15,TRBV6-5,TRBJ1-1,CASSYYPGGNTEAFF,TGTGCCAGCAGTTACTACCCAGGGGGGAACACTGAAGCTTTCTTT
NA,TRBD2,15,TRBV12-3/TRBV12-4,TRBJ2-1,CASSFLSGRDNEQFF,TGTGCCAGCAGTTTTCTTAGCGGGAGAGACAATGAGCAGTTCTTC
few,TRBD1,15,TRBV28,TRBJ2-2,CASSFLQGASGELFF,TGTGCCAGCAGTTTTTTACAGGGGGCATCGGGGGAGCTGTTTTTT
NA,NA,15,TRBV12-3/TRBV12-4,TRBJ2-1,CASSLVGGLGGEQFF,TGTGCCAGCAGTTTAGTGGGGGGGTTAGGGGGTGAGCAGTTCTTC
many,TRBD1,13,TRBV6-6,TRBJ1-2,CASSFTGDYGYTF,TGTGCCAGCAGTTTTACAGGGGACTATGGCTACACCTTC
NA,NA,14,TRBV4-2,TRBJ1-1,CASSQEGWDTEAFF,TGTGCCAGCAGCCAAGAGGGGTGGGACACTGAAGCTTTCTTT
NA,NA,13,TRBV10-2,TRBJ2-1,CATKPGAYNEQFF,TGCGCCACCAAACCCGGGGCCTACAATGAGCAGTTCTTC
NA,NA,12,TRBV3-1,TRBJ2-2,CASSQATFGLFF,TGTGCCAGCAGCCAAGCCACCTTTGGGCTGTTTTTT
NA,NA,16,TRBV3-1,TRBJ2-3,CASSQEGNPSTDTQYF,TGTGCCAGCAGTCAAGAGGGGAATCCTAGCACAGATACGCAGTATTTT
few,TRBD1,12,TRBV3-1,TRBJ1-2,CASTLQGGGYTF,TGTGCCAGCACCTTACAGGGGGGTGGCTACACCTTC
many,NA,12,TRBV7-2,TRBJ2-5,CASTTGRETQYF,TGTGCCAGCACGACCGGCAGGGAGACCCAGTACTTC
few,TRBD2,17,TRBV12-3/TRBV12-4,TRBJ2-3,CASSLSTGLAVTDTQYF,TGTGCCAGCAGTCTTTCAACGGGACTAGCGGTCACAGATACGCAGTATTTT
many,TRBD1,15,TRBV5-1,TRBJ2-5,CASSIWTGGQETQYF,TGCGCCAGCAGCATTTGGACAGGGGGTCAGGAGACCCAGTACTTC
NA,NA,18,TRBV19,TRBJ1-5,CASSIGNREARSNQPQHF,TGTGCCAGTAGTATAGGAAACAGGGAGGCACGTAGCAATCAGCCCCAGCATTTT
many,NA,14,TRBV11-2,TRBJ2-1,CASSLRGWGGEQFF,TGTGCCAGCAGCTTAAGGGGGTGGGGGGGTGAGCAGTTCTTC
many,TRBD1,14,TRBV10-3,TRBJ1-1,CAIRGDRGYAEAFF,TGTGCCATCAGAGGGGACAGGGGTTACGCTGAAGCTTTCTTT
many,TRBD2,18,TRBV27,TRBJ2-5,CASSPPGPGLAGGETQYF,TGTGCCAGCAGTCCTCCCGGACCGGGACTAGCGGGAGGGGAGACCCAGTACTTC